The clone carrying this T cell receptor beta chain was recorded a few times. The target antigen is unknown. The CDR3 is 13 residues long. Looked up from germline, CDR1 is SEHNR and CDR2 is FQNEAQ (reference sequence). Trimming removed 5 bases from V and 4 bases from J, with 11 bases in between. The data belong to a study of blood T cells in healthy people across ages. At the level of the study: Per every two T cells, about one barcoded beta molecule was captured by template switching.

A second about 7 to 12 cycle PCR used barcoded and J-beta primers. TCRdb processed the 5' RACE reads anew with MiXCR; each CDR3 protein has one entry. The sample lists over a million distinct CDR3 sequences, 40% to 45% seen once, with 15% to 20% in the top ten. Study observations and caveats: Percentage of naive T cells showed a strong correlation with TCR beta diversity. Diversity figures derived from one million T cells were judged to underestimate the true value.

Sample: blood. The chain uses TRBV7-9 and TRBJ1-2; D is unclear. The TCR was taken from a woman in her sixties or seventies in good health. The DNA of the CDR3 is TGTGCCAGCAGCAGAGACAACTTCTATGGCTACACCTTC. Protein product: CASSRDNFYGYTF.